Each of the 13 T cell receptor beta chains below was sequenced from the same sample in a study of T cell repertoires in cytomegalovirus infection. MiXCR, applied by TCRdb to the reads, yields one record per CDR3 protein. The sample lists approximately 490,000 distinct CDR3 sequences, around 11% seen once, with roughly 10% in the top ten. The sequencing input was PBMCs. The receptors here all came from a human donor in good health (CMV status not recorded). Some clones in this sample may be carry-over from other donors' samples.

This clonotype was observed many times. The chain carries TRBV10-3 and TRBJ2-5; D remains unclear. The V gene's germline CDR1 is ENHRY and CDR2 SYGVKD. CDR3 length: 15 amino acids. Trimming took off 0 bases at V and 0 bases at J, with 8 bases between the two ends. The CDR3 nucleotides are TGTGCCATCAGTGAGTCGGGCAGGAACCAAGAGACCCAGTACTTC. It codes for CAISESGRNQETQYF.

The chain has TRBV28 and TRBJ1-5; 9 nucleotides match TRBD1. Germline lookup yields CDR1 MDHEN and CDR2 SYDVKM. J gave up 6 bases and V 3 bases, and 6 bases lay outside the gene matches. CDR3 length equals 15 residues. The CDR3 bases are TGTGCCAGCAGTTTCCCTACAGGGGGCGGTCAGCCCCAGCATTTT. Translated, it gives CASSFPTGGGQPQHF.

This clonotype was found many times. The chain has TRBV29-1 and TRBJ1-2, with TRBD1 identical over 9 bases. Trimming removed 7 bases from V and 4 bases from J; junction bases left unmatched: 10. This CDR3 comprises 14 residues. The germline gives CDR1 SQVTM, CDR2 ANQGSEA. This CDR3 reads CSAPARQGVYGYTF. As DNA, the CDR3 is TGCAGCGCCCCAGCCCGACAGGGGGTCTATGGCTACACCTTC.

This clonotype was recorded many times. V is TRBV28 and J is TRBJ2-5; the match to TRBD1 covers 7 bases. Germline CDR1 is MDHEN and CDR2 is SYDVKM. The CDR3 is made up of 14 amino acids. V was pared by 10 bases and J by 2 bases, with 10 bases of the junction left unmatched. The CDR3 here is CATFSTGRQETQYF. CDR3 coding DNA: TGTGCCACCTTTTCGACAGGGCGGCAAGAGACCCAGTACTTC.

This clonotype has ten or more counts. This sequence joins TRBV5-6 and TRBJ2-1; 7 positions agree with TRBD1. J lost 7 bases, V lost 3 bases, and 16 bases had no gene match. CDR3 length: 17 amino acids. The germline gives CDR1 SGHDT, CDR2 YYEEEE. The CDR3 coding sequence is TGTGCCAGCAGCTACAGGGGCAGGCGGGTTTTACGGAATGAGCAGTTCTTC. This encodes CASSYRGRRVLRNEQFF.

The J gene is TRBJ2-3, the V gene TRBV5-1; TRBD2 aligns across 9 bases. CDR1 and CDR2 from the germline V gene are SGHRS and YFSETQ. The CDR3 loop spans 18 amino acids. The ends lost 0 bases at V and 5 bases at J; junction bases unmatched: 13. CDR3 region: CASSLDPSAGGPEDTQYF. CDR3 DNA sequence: TGCGCCAGCAGCTTGGACCCCTCCGCGGGGGGGCCTGAAGATACGCAGTATTTT.

This clonotype has a count of ten or more. The CDR3, as DNA: TGTGCCAGCAGCTACGGGGCAAACCAGCCCCAGCATTTT. Protein sequence: CASSYGANQPQHF. The rearrangement uses TRBV7-9 and TRBJ1-5; possibly TRBD1 for D (5 bases). The CDR3 runs 13 residues. Germline lookup yields CDR1 SEHNR and CDR2 FQNEAQ (reference sequence). V was clipped by 4 bases and J by 7 bases, with 11 bases between them.

This clonotype occurred many times. This chain joins TRBV5-5 and TRBJ2-1, with D unresolved. Germline CDR1 SGHKS, CDR2 YYEKEE (reference sequence). This CDR3 region has 15 residues. The germline V and J ends were trimmed by 0 bases and 2 bases, with 9 bases remaining between them. DNA of the CDR3: TGTGCCAGCAGCTTGGCGGGTCTCCCCTACAATGAGCAGTTCTTC. It codes for CASSLAGLPYNEQFF. The variable domain in full, with the rest retrieved from reference TRBV5-5 and TRBJ2-1, is DAGVTQSPTHLIKTRGQQVTLRCSPISGHKSVSWYQQVLGQGPQFIFQYYEKEERGRGNFPDRFSARQFPNYSSELNVNALLLGDSALYLCASSLAGLPYNEQFFGPGTRLTVL.

The chain couples TRBV29-1 to TRBJ2-6; 7 bases line up with TRBD2. The V segment lost 4 bases and the J segment 0 bases; nucleotides outside the gene matches: 6. The CDR3 is made up of 16 amino acids. The V gene's germline CDR1 is SQVTM and CDR2 ANQGSEA. The DNA of the CDR3 is TGCAGCGTTGCCCTCTGGGGGGGCTCTGGGGCCAACGTCCTGACTTTC. Translation gives CSVALWGGSGANVLTF.

This clonotype has at least ten counts. This sequence joins TRBV7-2 and TRBJ1-1, with unresolved D. V was trimmed by 0 bases and J by 0 bases, leaving 11 bases between them. Germline assignment: CDR1 SGHTA and CDR2 FQGNSA. CDR3 length equals 16 residues. The CDR3 DNA is TGTGCCAGCAGCTTAGCGCCCGGGCGCCTGAACACTGAAGCTTTCTTT. Translation gives CASSLAPGRLNTEAFF. The full variable domain, completed using reference TRBV7-2 and TRBJ1-1, is GAGVSQSPSNKVTEKGKDVELRCDPISGHTALYWYRQSLGQGLEFLIYFQGNSAPDKSGLPSDRFSAERTGGSVSTLTIQRTQQEDSAVYLCASSLAPGRLNTEAFFGQGTRLTVV.

The genes are TRBV19 and TRBJ2-5; 13 bases are shared with TRBD2. V lost 2 bases, J lost 2 bases, and 8 bases stayed unmatched. In germline, CDR1 is LNHDA, CDR2 SQIVND (reference sequence). The CDR3 length is 18 residues. The CDR3 reads CASSIIGLAGEDQETQYF. The CDR3 nucleotides read TGTGCCAGTAGTATAATTGGACTAGCGGGGGAAGATCAAGAGACCCAGTACTTC.

As concerns this clonotype: A much bigger clone sits one base away, suggesting this may be a read error. V is TRBV6-5 and J is TRBJ2-6; D ambiguous. The CDR3 covers 14 residues. CDR1 and CDR2 from the germline V gene are MNHEY and SVGAGI. This CDR3 reads CASSTLLRANILTF. CDR3 sequence (DNA): TGTGCCAGCAGTACCCTACTCCGGGCCAACATCCTGACTTTC.

This rearrangement joins TRBV14 to TRBJ1-6; no reliable D call. Trimming pared 0 bases from V and 7 bases from J, leaving 7 bases between. Germline-derived CDR1 and CDR2 are SGHDN and FVKESK. CDR3 length equals 14 residues. CDR3 coding DNA: TGTGCCAGCAGCCAAGACCTACCAAATTCACCCCTCCACTTT. The encoded protein is CASSQDLPNSPLHF.